The rows below give T cell receptor beta chains drawn from one sample of a study of cytomegalovirus exposure and HLA in healthy donors. Only in-frame clones appear in the TCRdb table, and some are missing; sequencing was by immunoSEQ multiplex PCR. The table lists roughly 100,000 clones, more than 70% of them singletons. Sequencing was performed on PBMCs. The source of these receptors is a man aged 40-49 years in good health and CMV-seronegative. Each CDR3 is given without its conserved first and last residue. Each record gives: clone size, CDR3 length, J gene, V gene, CDR3 protein. Only part of the rows carry a size: once, few, many, or a class if the clone is expanded.

once	13	TRBJ1-3	TRBV7-8	ASSQWGGGGNTIY
NA	9	TRBJ1-2	TRBV19	ASSTNYGYT
NA	16	TRBJ2-7	TRBV7-8	ASSSRDREFDRFYEQY
NA	12	TRBJ1-1	TRBV11-2	ASRPDRWDTEAF
NA	12	TRBJ1-4	TRBV6-1	ASGGQGSHEKLF
once	18	TRBJ2-2	TRBV2	ASRPRGGLAGLANTGELF
NA	11	TRBJ1-6	TRBV27	ASREENNSPLH
NA	12	TRBJ1-1	TRBV7-8	ASSLTGGRERAF
NA	13	TRBJ1-6	TRBV2	ASRELGQIYSPLH
NA	13	TRBJ2-7	TRBV28	ASSTPGTGSYEQY
NA	14	TRBJ2-3	TRBV5-6	ASSELAGGSTDTQY
once	13	TRBJ1-1	TRBV27	ASGQSQAGNTEAF
NA	12	TRBJ2-5	TRBV18	ASSSGTSGETQY
few	12	TRBJ2-1	TRBV29-1	SAETPTSYNEQF
NA	14	TRBJ2-3	TRBV5-1	ASSSGGGAEADTQY
NA	11	TRBJ1-5	TRBV2	ASNGLRQQPQH
NA	15	TRBJ1-3	TRBV5-1	ASSLREQAFSGNTIY
NA	14	TRBJ2-3	TRBV5-6	ASSSGLTEATDTQY
NA	11	TRBJ2-5	TRBV5-1	ASSSTGVGAQY
NA	12	TRBJ2-2	TRBV19	ASAWGGDTGELF
NA	11	TRBJ1-2	TRBV29-1	SVEGGANYGYT
NA	13	TRBJ1-1	TRBV6-1	ASRSYRDMNTEAF